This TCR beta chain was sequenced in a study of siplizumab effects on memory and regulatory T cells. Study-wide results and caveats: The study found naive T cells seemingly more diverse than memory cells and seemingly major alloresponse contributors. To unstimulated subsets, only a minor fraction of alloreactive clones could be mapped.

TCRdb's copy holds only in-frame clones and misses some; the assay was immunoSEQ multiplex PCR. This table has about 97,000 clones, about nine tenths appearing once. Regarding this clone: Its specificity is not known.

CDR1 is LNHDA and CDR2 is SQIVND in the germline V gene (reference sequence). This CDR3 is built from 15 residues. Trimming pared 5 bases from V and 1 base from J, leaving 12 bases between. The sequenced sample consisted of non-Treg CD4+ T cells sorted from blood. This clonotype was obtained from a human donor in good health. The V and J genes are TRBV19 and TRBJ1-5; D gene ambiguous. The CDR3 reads CASSSPTLSNQPQHF. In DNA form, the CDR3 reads TGTGCCAGTAGTTCCCCTACGTTAAGCAATCAGCCCCAGCATTTT.